This is a list of T cell receptor beta chains from one sample in a study of cytomegalovirus exposure and HLA in healthy donors. Clones were read by immunoSEQ multiplex PCR, and TCRdb kept only the in-frame ones, dropping some. The repertoire holds 85,000 to 100,000 clones, with around nine tenths as singletons. What was sequenced was PBMCs. These receptors were obtained from a man aged 30 to 39 in good health and CMV-seropositive. Both conserved end residues are part of each CDR3. The D gene is left open where the match is weak. Rows may omit the clone size; those that give it use once, few, many or a size class.

J | D | size | V | CDR3 | DNA
TRBJ2-3 | NA | NA | TRBV4-1 | CASSQPGTDTQYF | TGCGCCAGCAGCCAACCGGGCACAGATACGCAGTATTTT
TRBJ2-6 | NA | NA | TRBV4-1 | CASSQVVRDSGANVLTF | TGCGCCAGCAGCCAAGTGGTACGGGACTCTGGGGCCAACGTCCTGACTTTC
TRBJ1-5 | NA | NA | TRBV18 | CASSPNESNQPQHF | TGTGCCAGCTCACCGAATGAGAGCAATCAGCCCCAGCATTTT
TRBJ1-2 | NA | once | TRBV28 | CASSFLQGSGYTF | TGTGCCAGCAGTTTCTTGCAGGGGTCTGGCTACACCTTC
TRBJ2-5 | NA | NA | TRBV7-2 | CASSPRVIGTQYF | TGTGCCAGCAGCCCCCGGGTCATAGGGACCCAGTACTTC
TRBJ1-1 | TRBD1 | NA | TRBV9 | CASSYGQGGGEAFF | TGTGCCAGCAGCTACGGACAGGGAGGTGGTGAAGCTTTCTTT
TRBJ2-3 | TRBD2 | NA | TRBV27 | CASSWGGSQYF | TGTGCCAGCAGTTGGGGGGGGTCGCAGTATTTT
TRBJ1-1 | NA | NA | TRBV27 | CASSPWAGPNTEAFF | TGTGCCAGCAGTCCCTGGGCAGGGCCGAACACTGAAGCTTTCTTT
TRBJ1-1 | NA | NA | TRBV28 | CASSSQGPEAFF | TGTGCCAGCAGTTCCCAGGGCCCTGAAGCTTTCTTT
TRBJ2-5 | NA | NA | TRBV5-1 | CASSATGSSVQETQYF | TGCGCCAGCAGCGCGACAGGCTCATCGGTCCAAGAGACCCAGTACTTC
TRBJ2-1 | NA | few | TRBV4-2 | CASSQENSYNEQFF | TGTGCCAGCAGCCAAGAAAACAGCTACAATGAGCAGTTCTTC
TRBJ1-1 | TRBD1 | NA | TRBV5-1 | CASSLLGQGMNTEAFF | TGCGCCAGCAGCTTGTTAGGACAGGGGATGAACACTGAAGCTTTCTTT
TRBJ1-5 | TRBD1 | NA | TRBV19 | CASSTRYPGQGASVQPQHF | TGTGCCAGTAGTACGAGATACCCGGGACAGGGGGCTTCGGTTCAGCCCCAGCATTTT
TRBJ2-7 | TRBD2 | NA | TRBV2 | CASSEVAGGPWYF | TGTGCCAGCAGTGAAGTAGCGGGAGGGCCTTGGTACTTC
TRBJ2-5 | TRBD1 | NA | TRBV15 | CATSRGSGQGRQETQYF | TGTGCCACCAGCAGGGGCTCAGGACAGGGTCGCCAAGAGACCCAGTACTTC
TRBJ2-2 | NA | NA | TRBV5-1 | CASRWEANTGELFF | TGCGCCAGCAGGTGGGAGGCGAACACCGGGGAGCTGTTTTTT
TRBJ2-1 | TRBD2 | few | TRBV7-9 | CASSLAGTSGRNEQFF | TGTGCCAGCAGCTTAGCCGGGACTAGCGGGAGGAATGAGCAGTTCTTC
TRBJ2-2 | TRBD1 | NA | TRBV10-3 | CATLTGGTGELFF | TGTGCCACTCTAACAGGGGGAACCGGGGAGCTGTTTTTT
TRBJ1-5 | TRBD1 | NA | TRBV19 | CASSMTGGTGNQPQHF | TGTGCCAGTAGTATGACAGGGGGCACTGGCAATCAGCCCCAGCATTTT
TRBJ2-1 | TRBD2 | NA | TRBV5-1 | CASSLGLAVYNEQFF | TGCGCCAGCAGCTTGGGACTAGCGGTCTACAATGAGCAGTTCTTC
TRBJ2-5 | TRBD2 | NA | TRBV7-9 | CASSLVAGGAQETQYF | TGTGCCAGCAGCTTAGTCGCGGGAGGAGCACAAGAGACCCAGTACTTC
TRBJ2-7 | NA | NA | TRBV9 | CASSVGDSAYEQYF | TGTGCCAGCAGCGTAGGCGACAGTGCCTATGAGCAGTACTTC
TRBJ1-3 | NA | NA | TRBV29-1 | CSASTGSGNTIYF | TGCAGCGCCTCGACAGGATCTGGAAACACCATATATTTT
TRBJ2-2 | TRBD2 | once | TRBV7-2 | CASSLTPTSGSVGELFF | TGTGCCAGCAGCCTAACGCCGACTAGCGGGAGTGTCGGGGAGCTGTTTTTT
TRBJ2-7 | NA | once | TRBV29-1 | CSVEDLGSSYEQYF | TGCAGCGTTGAAGATTTGGGTAGCTCCTACGAGCAGTACTTC
TRBJ1-1 | NA | NA | TRBV20-1 | CSARGSLEAFF | TGCAGTGCTAGGGGGAGCCTAGAAGCTTTCTTT
TRBJ1-5 | TRBD1 | NA | TRBV30 | CAWSYQGAQPQHF | TGTGCCTGGAGTTACCAGGGGGCTCAGCCCCAGCATTTT
TRBJ2-5 | NA | NA | TRBV11-2 | CASSPSGLGETQYF | TGTGCCAGCAGCCCCTCCGGACTTGGGGAGACCCAGTACTTC
TRBJ2-1 | TRBD2 | once | TRBV4-1 | CASSQGLAVGGSYNEQFF | TGCGCCAGCAGCCAAGGACTAGCGGTCGGCGGGAGTTACAATGAGCAGTTCTTC
TRBJ1-3 | NA | NA | TRBV7-2 | CASSLTEGNTIYF | TGTGCCAGCAGCCTCACAGAGGGAAACACCATATATTTT
TRBJ2-5 | NA | once | TRBV4-2 | CASSQWLEVKETQYF | TGTGCCAGCAGCCAATGGTTAGAGGTCAAAGAGACCCAGTACTTC
TRBJ2-7 | TRBD2 | NA | TRBV5-4 | CASSWGGSGTPYEQYF | TGTGCCAGCAGCTGGGGTGGGAGCGGGACTCCCTACGAGCAGTACTTC
TRBJ2-1 | NA | few | TRBV30 | CAWSKYRVGEQFF | TGTGCCTGGAGCAAATACAGGGTGGGGGAGCAGTTCTTC
TRBJ2-6 | NA | NA | TRBV4-1 | CASRWDTLTSGANVLTF | TGCGCCAGCAGGTGGGACACCCTTACCTCTGGGGCCAACGTCCTGACTTTC
TRBJ2-7 | TRBD2 | NA | TRBV5-1 | CASSLMGLAYEQYF | TGCGCCAGCAGCTTGATGGGACTAGCCTACGAGCAGTACTTC
TRBJ2-3 | TRBD2 | few | TRBV13 | CASSLFAPTSGLTDTQYF | TGTGCCAGCAGCTTATTCGCTCCTACTAGCGGCCTCACAGATACGCAGTATTTT
TRBJ2-1 | TRBD2 | NA | TRBV6-1 | CASSEGTSPPYNEQFF | TGTGCCAGCAGTGAAGGGACTAGCCCTCCTTACAATGAGCAGTTCTTC
TRBJ1-6 | NA | NA | TRBV5-1 | CASSSTGVNSPLHF | TGCGCCAGCAGCTCCACAGGTGTTAATTCACCCCTCCACTTT